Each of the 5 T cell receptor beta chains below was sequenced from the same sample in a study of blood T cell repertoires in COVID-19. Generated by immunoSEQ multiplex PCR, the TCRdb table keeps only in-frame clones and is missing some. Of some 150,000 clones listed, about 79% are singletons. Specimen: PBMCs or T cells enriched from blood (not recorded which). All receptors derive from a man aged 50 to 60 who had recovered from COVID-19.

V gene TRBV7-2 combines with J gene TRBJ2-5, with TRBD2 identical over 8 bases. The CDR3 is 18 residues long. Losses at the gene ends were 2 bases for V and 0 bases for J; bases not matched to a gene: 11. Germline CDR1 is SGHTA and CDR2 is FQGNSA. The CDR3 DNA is TGTGCCAGCAGCTTAATGGTCGGCGCGGGGGGATACCAAGAGACCCAGTACTTC. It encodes CASSLMVGAGGYQETQYF.

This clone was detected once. CDR3 bases: TGTGCCATCAGTGTAGCCGGGACAGTAGATCCCCTCCACTTT. Amino acids: CAISVAGTVDPLHF. The chain has TRBV10-3 and TRBJ1-6; TRBD1 aligns across 7 bases. This CDR3 contains 14 residues. Trimming cost V 4 bases and J 13 bases; bases outside gene matches: 10. Germline CDR1 ENHRY, CDR2 SYGVKD.

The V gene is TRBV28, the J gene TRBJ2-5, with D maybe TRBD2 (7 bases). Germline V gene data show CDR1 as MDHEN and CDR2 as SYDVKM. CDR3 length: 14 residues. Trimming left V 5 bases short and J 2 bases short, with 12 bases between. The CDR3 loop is CASSKGGAQETQYF. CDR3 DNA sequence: TGTGCCAGCAGTAAAGGGGGGGCGCAAGAGACCCAGTACTTC.

CDR3 in amino acids: CASSFRDSLQETQYF. The DNA of the CDR3 is TGTGCCAGCAGCTTCCGGGACAGTCTTCAAGAGACCCAGTACTTC. The chain uses TRBV5-6 and TRBJ2-5; 7 bases match TRBD1. This CDR3 region has 15 residues. The trim removed 2 bases at V and 2 bases at J, leaving 6 bases unmatched. Germline V gene data show CDR1 as SGHDT and CDR2 as YYEEEE.

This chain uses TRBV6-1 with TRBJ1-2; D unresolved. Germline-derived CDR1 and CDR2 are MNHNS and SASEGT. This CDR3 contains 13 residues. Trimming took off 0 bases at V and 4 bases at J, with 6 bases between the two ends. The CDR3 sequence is CASSEAALYGYTF. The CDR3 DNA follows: TGTGCCAGCAGTGAAGCAGCCCTCTATGGCTACACCTTC.